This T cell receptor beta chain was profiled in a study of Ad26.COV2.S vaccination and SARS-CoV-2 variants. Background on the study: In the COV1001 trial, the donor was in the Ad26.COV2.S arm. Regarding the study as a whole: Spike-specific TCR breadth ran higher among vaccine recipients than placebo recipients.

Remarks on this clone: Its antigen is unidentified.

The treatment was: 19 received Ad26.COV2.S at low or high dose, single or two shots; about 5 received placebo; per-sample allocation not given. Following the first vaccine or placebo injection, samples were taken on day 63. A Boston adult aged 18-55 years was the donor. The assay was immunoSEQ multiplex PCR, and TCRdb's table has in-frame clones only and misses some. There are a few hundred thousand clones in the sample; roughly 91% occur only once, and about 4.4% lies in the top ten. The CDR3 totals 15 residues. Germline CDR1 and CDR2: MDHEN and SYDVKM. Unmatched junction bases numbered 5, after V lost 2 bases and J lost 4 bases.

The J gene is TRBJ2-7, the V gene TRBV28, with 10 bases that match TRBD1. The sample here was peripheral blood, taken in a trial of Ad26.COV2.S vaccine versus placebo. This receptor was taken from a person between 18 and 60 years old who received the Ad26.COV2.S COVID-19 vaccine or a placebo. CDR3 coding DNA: TGTGCCAGCAGTTTAGGGGGACAGGGGTCTTACGAGCAGTACTTC. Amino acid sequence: CASSLGGQGSYEQYF. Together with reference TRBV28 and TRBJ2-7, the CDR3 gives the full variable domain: DVKVTQSSRYLVKRTGEKVFLECVQDMDHENMFWYRQDPGLGLRLIYFSYDVKMKEKGDIPEGYSVSREKKERFSLILESASTNQTSMYLCASSLGGQGSYEQYFGPGTRLTVT.